This T cell receptor (beta chain) was profiled in a study of lymphopenia after photon versus proton radiotherapy. A word on this clone: The antigen is undetermined.

Study results and caveats: In patients who died, overall survival fell as post-nadir TCR diversity dropped more. Oligoclonal CD8+ Temra expansion after nadir drove photon patients' diversity drop. Relative stability marked proton patients; photon patients lost diversity and naive cells. Authors raise, but do not show, better survival with proton therapy.

The ends lost 1 base at V and 0 bases at J; junction bases unmatched: 7. The length of the CDR3 is 18 residues. CDR1 is LGHNA and CDR2 is YSLEER in the germline V gene. Sequencing used immunoSEQ multiplex PCR; TCRdb keeps in-frame clones, though not all of them. The sample has approximately 80,000 clones; around 83% are singletons. The gene calls are TRBV4-3 and TRBJ2-3; 10 bases match TRBD2. This receptor was taken from a man in his fifties or sixties with pancreatic cancer. The source was peripheral blood, collected from a patient treated with proton-based radiotherapy. The CDR3 DNA reads as TGCGCCAGCAGCCAAGGGCCTATAGCGGGAGGAAGCACAGATACGCAGTATTTT. This gives the protein CASSQGPIAGGSTDTQYF.